What follows are 17 T cell receptor beta chains derived from one specimen sequenced in a study of beta chain features in type 1 diabetes. Expressed TCRB transcripts were sequenced because the isolated RNA had all been reverse transcribed beforehand. Some clones are missing from TCRdb's copy, which holds only in-frame ones; the method was immunoSEQ multiplex PCR. The data show around 350,000 clones, with 10% to 15% seen just once and around 0.015% held by the top ten. Sequenced material: naive CD4+ T cells from blood. Receptors were obtained from a man younger than 35 in good health.

The chain is built from TRBV11-2 and TRBJ2-7, with D possibly matching TRBD1 (5 bases). Per the germline V gene, CDR1 is SGHAT and CDR2 is FQNNGV. This CDR3 has 17 amino acids. V lost 5 bases and J lost 3, with 23 bases in between. This chain's CDR3 is CASSDIGRAGANYEQYF. The CDR3 bases are TGTGCCAGCAGCGATATAGGCAGGGCAGGAGCTAACTACGAGCAGTACTTC.

This chain uses TRBV9 with TRBJ2-5; no reliable D call. Trimming cost V 0 bases and J 3 bases, with 6 bases left between them. The V gene's germline CDR1 is SGDLS and CDR2 YYNGEE. The CDR3 consists of 13 residues. The chain's CDR3 is CASSVATEETQYF. The CDR3 nucleotides read TGTGCCAGCAGCGTAGCTACAGAAGAGACCCAGTACTTC.

This clone was detected only a few times. This sequence joins TRBV5-1 and TRBJ2-6; a weak D match, TRBD2 (6 bases). This CDR3 comprises 17 residues. CDR1 is SGHRS, CDR2 YFSETQ, per germline. V lost 1 base to trimming and J lost 0 bases, with 11 bases between them. CDR3 bases: TGCGCCAGCAGCTTGAGAGGGACTGCCTCTGGGGCCAACGTCCTGACTTTC. Encoded protein: CASSLRGTASGANVLTF.

This clone was counted only a few times. This sequence joins TRBV5-4 and TRBJ2-1; D perhaps matches TRBD1 (6 bases). CDR3 length: 14 residues. Germline V gives CDR1 SGHNT, CDR2 YYREEE (reference sequence). V was pared by 2 bases and J by 4 bases, with 10 bases between. DNA of the CDR3: TGTGCCAGCAGCTTAACAGGGAGTTACAATGAGCAGTTCTTC. This gives the protein CASSLTGSYNEQFF. The full variable domain, in which reference TRBV5-4 and TRBJ2-1 provide the parts outside the CDR3, is ETGVTQSPTHLIKTRGQQVTLRCSSQSGHNTVSWYQQALGQGPQFIFQYYREEENGRGNFPPRFSGLQFPNYSSELNVNALELDDSALYLCASSLTGSYNEQFFGPGTRLTVL.

Note on this clone: Other DNA sequences in this specimen translate into the identical CDR3. This chain links TRBV7-8 with TRBJ1-5; D uncertain. Trimming pared 3 bases from V and 0 bases from J, leaving 9 bases between. Germline V gives CDR1 SGHVS, CDR2 FQNEAQ. There are 15 residues in the CDR3. The CDR3: CASSFSGGSNQPQHF. The CDR3 DNA follows: TGTGCCAGCAGCTTTAGCGGCGGTAGCAATCAGCCCCAGCATTTT.

V gene TRBV7-9 combines with J gene TRBJ1-2, with 9 bases that match TRBD1. Per the germline V gene, CDR1 is SEHNR and CDR2 is FQNEAQ (reference sequence). There are 16 residues in the CDR3. J lost 5 bases, V lost 0 bases, and 7 bases had no gene match. DNA for the CDR3: TGTGCCAGCAGCTTAGCCTACAGGGGGCGGGTGTATGGCTACACCTTC. Its translation: CASSLAYRGRVYGYTF.

The chain recombines TRBV18 with TRBJ2-7, with a weak D call TRBD2 (6 bases). Trimming removed 1 base from V and 2 bases from J, with 12 bases in between. The germline V gene encodes CDR1 KGHSH and CDR2 LQKENI. This CDR3 region has 15 residues. CDR3 coding DNA: TGTGCCAGCTCACCACGCGGGAAGGGAACCTACGAGCAGTACTTC. Amino acid sequence: CASSPRGKGTYEQYF.

This chain links TRBV6-5 with TRBJ2-7, with a possible D match to TRBD1 (6 bases). CDR1 and CDR2 (germline): MNHEY, SVGAGI. This CDR3 is built from 14 residues. V lost 4 bases and J lost 6, with 16 bases in between. DNA of the CDR3: TGTGCCAGCAGTTTACCGGGACAATCGGGCGAGCAGTACTTC. It translates to CASSLPGQSGEQYF.

This clone was counted only a few times. The chain carries TRBV10-3 and TRBJ1-1, with 9 nucleotides matching TRBD1. The CDR3 totals 14 residues. Trimming took 7 bases from V and 5 from J; bases not matched to a gene: 8. Germline loops: CDR1 ENHRY, CDR2 SYGVKD. The CDR3 DNA reads as TGTGCCATCAACCCGGGACAGGGAGGAACTGAAGCTTTCTTT. It yields the protein CAINPGQGGTEAFF.

This clone has just a few counts. The chain couples TRBV5-4 to TRBJ2-5; D gene ambiguous. Germline V lookup: CDR1 SGHNT, CDR2 YYREEE (reference sequence). The CDR3 length is 11 residues. V shed 2 bases and J shed 5 bases, with 4 bases lying between them. The CDR3 protein is CASSFLETQYF. Here the CDR3 DNA reads TGTGCCAGCAGCTTCCTGGAGACCCAGTACTTC.

V usage is TRBV28 and J usage is TRBJ1-1, with D uncertain. The germline V and J ends were trimmed by 3 bases and 1 base, with 12 bases remaining between them. The germline gives CDR1 MDHEN, CDR2 SYDVKM. The CDR3 is 15 residues long. In DNA form, the CDR3 reads TGTGCCAGCAGTTTGGCAGGAACTTCGAACACTGAAGCTTTCTTT. Its translation: CASSLAGTSNTEAFF.

This clone was recorded a few times. The chain joins TRBV29-1 to TRBJ2-7, with D possibly being TRBD2 (5 bases). The CDR3 consists of 14 residues. Deletions cut 7 bases from V and 1 base from J, with 17 bases between. From germline, CDR1 is SQVTM and CDR2 ANQGSEA. CDR3 protein: CSEKGPSGSYEQYF. CDR3 DNA sequence: TGCAGCGAAAAAGGACCATCGGGATCCTACGAGCAGTACTTC.

This clone has a handful of counts. CDR3 sequence reads: CASSLVGGGVYNEQFF. In DNA form, the CDR3 reads TGTGCCAGCAGCTTAGTGGGCGGGGGGGTCTACAATGAGCAGTTCTTC. This rearrangement joins TRBV7-2 to TRBJ2-1; 9 bases fit TRBD2. The V and J ends lost 1 base and 3 bases, in that order; junction bases with no gene match: 4. The CDR3 is 16 residues long. Germline CDR1 reads SGHTA; CDR2 reads FQGNSA.

The gene calls are TRBV7-2 and TRBJ1-5, with D unresolved. The length of the CDR3 is 15 residues. CDR1 SGHTA and CDR2 FQGNSA come from the germline V gene. Trimming took 5 bases from V and 0 from J, leaving 11 bases between them. This CDR3 reads CASSAWEFSNQPQHF. In nucleotides, the CDR3 is TGTGCCAGCAGCGCCTGGGAGTTTAGCAATCAGCCCCAGCATTTT.

This clone was observed a handful of times. The chain couples TRBV7-3 to TRBJ2-4, with 7 nucleotides matching TRBD1. Germline V gene data show CDR1 as SGHTA and CDR2 as FQGTGA. This CDR3 contains 13 residues. The V and J ends lost 2 bases and 7 bases, in that order; junction bases with no gene match: 2. CDR3 in amino acids: CASSLDRENIQYF. The CDR3 DNA sequence: TGTGCCAGCAGCTTAGACAGGGAGAACATTCAGTACTTC.

This clone came up a few times. The chain has TRBV18 and TRBJ1-5, with TRBD1 matching over 7 bases. CDR1 and CDR2 (germline): KGHSH, LQKENI. The CDR3 runs 16 residues. J gave up 0 bases and V 4 bases, and 6 bases lay outside the gene matches. CDR3 loop: CASSLGQVHSNQPQHF. The CDR3 DNA is TGTGCCAGCTCACTCGGACAGGTACATAGCAATCAGCCCCAGCATTTT.

The J gene is TRBJ1-1, the V gene TRBV4-3, with D perhaps TRBD1 (6 bases). The CDR3 runs to 15 residues. Trimming pared 4 bases from V and 1 base from J, leaving 13 bases between. CDR1 is LGHNA, CDR2 YSLEER, per germline. The DNA of the CDR3 is TGCGCCAGCAGCCTCACCTCGACAGGGAACACTGAAGCTTTCTTT. It is translated as CASSLTSTGNTEAFF.